The rows below give T cell receptor beta chains drawn from one sample of a study of T cells in localized non-small cell lung cancer. The table came from immunoSEQ multiplex PCR; TCRdb's copy has only in-frame clones and leaves some out. This sample has roughly 38,000 clones; 86% occur once, and the top ten carry around 6%. This specimen was peripheral blood mononuclear cells, taken before any cancer treatment. These receptors came from a male donor older than 55 with stage II lung adenocarcinoma. Both conserved end residues are part of each CDR3. Each record gives: D gene, V gene, CDR3 length, clone size, J gene, CDR3 DNA, CDR3 protein. D genes are given only for firm matches. Clone size is given for some rows only: seen once, a few or many times, or a class if the clone is expanded.

.	TRBV5-4	14	few	TRBJ1-1	TGTGCCAGCACCACCGACAGGAGGAACACTGAAGCTTTCTTT	CASTTDRRNTEAFF
.	TRBV30	15	.	TRBJ1-5	TGTGCCTGGAGCGGTAAGGGCTATAGCAATCAGCCCCAGCATTTT	CAWSGKGYSNQPQHF
.	TRBV30	13	.	TRBJ1-2	TGTGCCTGGAGTGAACAGGGTGACTATGGCTACACCTTC	CAWSEQGDYGYTF
TRBD1	TRBV25-1	14	.	TRBJ2-7	TGTGCCAGCAGTCTTGGACAGGGGTTCTACGAGCAGTACTTC	CASSLGQGFYEQYF
.	TRBV7-7	12	.	TRBJ1-1	TGTGCCAGCAGCCTAGGGAGGGGGGCAGCTTTCTTT	CASSLGRGAAFF
.	TRBV28	12	.	TRBJ1-1	TGTGCCAGCGACAGAGCAAACACTGAAGCTTTCTTT	CASDRANTEAFF
.	TRBV25-1	13	.	TRBJ1-2	TGTGCCAGCACCTACGGAGCTTCGGATGGCTACACCTTC	CASTYGASDGYTF
.	TRBV14	13	.	TRBJ1-1	TGTGCCAGCAGCCATAAGTATGGAGCTGAAGCTTTCTTT	CASSHKYGAEAFF
.	TRBV7-8	11	.	TRBJ2-7	TGTGCCAGCAGCTTTTCGGGGGAGCAGTACTTC	CASSFSGEQYF
.	TRBV28	13	.	TRBJ1-2	TGTGCCAGCAGTTTTCATGGGGGGGATGGCTACACCTTC	CASSFHGGDGYTF
TRBD1	TRBV7-2	13	.	TRBJ1-2	TGTGCCAGCAGCTTGGACAGGGGGCCGGGCTACACCTTC	CASSLDRGPGYTF
TRBD1	TRBV19	17	.	TRBJ1-4	TGTGCCAGTAGTATTGGACAGGGGGCGGTTGATAATGAAAAACTGTTTTTT	CASSIGQGAVDNEKLFF
.	TRBV4-1	17	.	TRBJ1-3	TGCGCCAGCAGCCAAGCAGGGAGTAGGGGAGCTGGAAACACCATATATTTT	CASSQAGSRGAGNTIYF
.	TRBV18	14	.	TRBJ2-7	TGTGCCAGCTCACCACCCGGGGGAGTCTACGAGCAGTACTTC	CASSPPGGVYEQYF
.	TRBV12-5	13	.	TRBJ2-6	TGTGCTAGTGCCTTATCTGGGGCCAACGTCCTGACTTTC	CASALSGANVLTF
.	TRBV9	15	.	TRBJ2-5	TGTGCCAGCAGCGTAGGGGCTAGCGTTCAGGAGACCCAGTACTTC	CASSVGASVQETQYF
.	TRBV9	15	few	TRBJ1-5	TGTGCCAGCAGCCCCTCTGGGGGCTGGAATCAGCCCCAGCATTTT	CASSPSGGWNQPQHF
.	TRBV6-5	15	.	TRBJ2-7	TGTGCCAGCACCAACCGGGCAGCCGATGCCCACGAGCAGTACTTC	CASTNRAADAHEQYF
TRBD1	TRBV18	13	.	TRBJ1-5	TGTGCCAGCTCACCCGGGACAGAACAGCCCCAGCATTTT	CASSPGTEQPQHF
.	TRBV19	12	.	TRBJ1-2	TGTGCCAGTAGTAACAGGGCCGTGGGCTACACCTTC	CASSNRAVGYTF
.	TRBV5-5	13	.	TRBJ2-7	TGTGCCAGCAGTATCGGGACGGCTACTGAGCAGTACTTC	CASSIGTATEQYF
TRBD1	TRBV5-4	15	once	TRBJ2-2	TGTGCCAGCAGCTCGGGACAGAGCTACACCGGGGAGCTGTTTTTT	CASSSGQSYTGELFF
.	TRBV5-1	15	.	TRBJ2-7	TGCGCCAGCAGCTTTGGGGGCCCCAACCCTTACGAGCAGTACTTC	CASSFGGPNPYEQYF
TRBD1	TRBV7-9	13	.	TRBJ1-2	TGTGCCAGCAGCGGGACAGGGCTTTATGGCTACACCTTC	CASSGTGLYGYTF
.	TRBV16	15	.	TRBJ1-2	TGTGCCAGCAGCCAATCAAGGCAGAACTACTATGGCTACACCTTC	CASSQSRQNYYGYTF
.	TRBV7-9	14	.	TRBJ2-2	TGTGCCAGCAGCTTGGGGGCCCTCACCGGGGAGCTGTTTTTT	CASSLGALTGELFF
.	TRBV11-2	14	once	TRBJ2-2	TGTGCCAGCAGCTTAACTGCTCTGGCCGGGGAGCTGTTTTTT	CASSLTALAGELFF
.	TRBV6-1	12	.	TRBJ1-2	TGTGCCAGCACGAAGGCGACTGGTGGCTACACCTTC	CASTKATGGYTF
.	TRBV18	16	.	TRBJ2-7	TGTGCCAGCTCACCAAACGGCAGCATCCGGGCCTACGAGCAGTACTTC	CASSPNGSIRAYEQYF
TRBD1	TRBV6-6	15	.	TRBJ2-1	TGTGCCAGCAGAGACAGGGCCGTTTTCAAGGGAGAGCAGTTCTTC	CASRDRAVFKGEQFF
.	TRBV11-3	14	.	TRBJ1-2	TGTGCCAGCAGCTTAGATGGCGGGTACGGGGGCTACACCTTC	CASSLDGGYGGYTF
.	TRBV5-6	11	.	TRBJ1-4	TGTGCCAGCAGCAAGGACGAAAAACTGTTTTTT	CASSKDEKLFF
TRBD2	TRBV9	15	.	TRBJ2-5	TGTGCCAGCAGCCCCAACCCGGGGGAGGGGGAGACCCAGTACTTC	CASSPNPGEGETQYF
.	TRBV28	11	few	TRBJ1-1	TGTGCCAGCAGCACCTACAGCAAAGCTTTCTTT	CASSTYSKAFF
.	TRBV7-2	12	.	TRBJ2-2	TGTGCCAGCAGCTTAGTGACCGGGGAGCTGTTTTTT	CASSLVTGELFF
.	TRBV10-3	11	.	TRBJ2-5	TGTGCCATCAGTGACCAGAAGACCCAGTACTTC	CAISDQKTQYF
.	TRBV5-1	13	.	TRBJ2-3	TGCGCCAGCAGGGGGTTAAGCACAGATACGCAGTATTTT	CASRGLSTDTQYF
TRBD2	TRBV27	19	.	TRBJ2-7	TGTGCCAGCAGTTTATCCATCGGGGGACTAGCGGGAGGCACCTACGAGCAGTACTTC	CASSLSIGGLAGGTYEQYF
.	TRBV14	13	.	TRBJ1-2	TGTGCCAGCAGCCAAGACCCACAGCGGGGCTACACCTTC	CASSQDPQRGYTF
.	TRBV7-6	14	.	TRBJ1-4	TGTGCCAGCAGCAACACTGCAACTAATGAAAAACTGTTTTTT	CASSNTATNEKLFF
.	TRBV5-1	13	.	TRBJ2-1	TGCGCCAGCAGATTTTTAGGTGGCAATGAGCAGTTCTTC	CASRFLGGNEQFF
.	TRBV5-1	16	.	TRBJ2-7	TGCGCCAGCAGCTTTTCCGGGACAACAAGCTCCTACGAGCAGTACTTC	CASSFSGTTSSYEQYF
TRBD1	TRBV18	15	.	TRBJ1-2	TGTGCCAGCTCACCTCAGGGACAGGGGAATAGTGGCTACACCTTC	CASSPQGQGNSGYTF
TRBD1	TRBV9	15	.	TRBJ2-7	TGTGCCAGCAGCGGACCGGGACAGGGGGTCTACGAGCAGTACTTC	CASSGPGQGVYEQYF
TRBD1	TRBV7-2	14	.	TRBJ1-3	TGTGCCAGCAGCCGACAGGGGAGAGGAAACACCATATATTTT	CASSRQGRGNTIYF
TRBD2	TRBV28	15	.	TRBJ2-1	TGTGCCAGCAGTCCGTCGGGGTCCAGCGGGATTGAGCAGTTCTTC	CASSPSGSSGIEQFF
TRBD1	TRBV7-9	12	.	TRBJ2-3	TGTGCCAGCGGTACAGGGGCAGATACGCAGTATTTT	CASGTGADTQYF
.	TRBV11-2	13	.	TRBJ2-3	TGTGCCAGCAGCTTAGATAGAGCGAGGGCGCAGTATTTT	CASSLDRARAQYF
.	TRBV21-1	15	.	TRBJ1-5	TGTGCCAGCATCCGGCAGGGTTCGGGCAATCAGCCCCAGCATTTT	CASIRQGSGNQPQHF
.	TRBV25-1	11	.	TRBJ2-3	TGTGCCAGCAGCACCACAGATACGCAGTATTTT	CASSTTDTQYF
.	TRBV30	15	.	TRBJ1-1	TGTGCCTGGACCACGGTCCCCTCGATGCACACTGAAGCTTTCTTT	CAWTTVPSMHTEAFF
.	TRBV6-5	15	.	TRBJ1-1	TGTGCCAGCAGTTACTCGTCAGCCTCGAACACTGAAGCTTTCTTT	CASSYSSASNTEAFF
TRBD1	TRBV6-5	15	once	TRBJ2-5	TGTGCCAGCAGCATGACAGGGGGGGGCCAAGAGACCCAGTACTTC	CASSMTGGGQETQYF